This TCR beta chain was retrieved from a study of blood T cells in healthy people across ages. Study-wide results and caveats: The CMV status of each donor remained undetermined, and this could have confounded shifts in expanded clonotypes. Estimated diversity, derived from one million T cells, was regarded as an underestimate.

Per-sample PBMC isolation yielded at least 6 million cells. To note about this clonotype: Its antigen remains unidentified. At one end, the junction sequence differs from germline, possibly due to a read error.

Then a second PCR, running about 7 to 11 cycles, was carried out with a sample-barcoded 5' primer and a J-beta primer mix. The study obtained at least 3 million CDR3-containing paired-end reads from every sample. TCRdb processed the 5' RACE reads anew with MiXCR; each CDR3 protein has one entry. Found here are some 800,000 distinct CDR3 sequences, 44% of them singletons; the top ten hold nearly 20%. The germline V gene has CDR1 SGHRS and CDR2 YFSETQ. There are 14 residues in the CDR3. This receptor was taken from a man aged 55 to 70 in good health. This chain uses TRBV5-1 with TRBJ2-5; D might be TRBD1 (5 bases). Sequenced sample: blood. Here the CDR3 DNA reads TGCGCTAGCAGCTCCCAGGGTCTACGGGAGACCCAGTACTTC. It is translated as CASSSQGLRETQYF.